This TCR beta chain was documented in a study of T cells after posttransplantation cyclophosphamide. Busulfan-fludarabine conditioning, marrow transplant, and cyclophosphamide on days +3 and +4 were administered. About this clone itself: The antigen is undetermined.

Broader study findings: Donor CD8+ memory clones often dominated recipient blood repertoires at later times.

Method: immunoSEQ multiplex PCR; TCRdb's copy keeps in-frame clones and lacks some. Found here are 9,500 to 12,000 clones, about 90% of them singletons; the top ten hold around 3.9%. The source material was PBMCs, sampled after allogeneic stem cell transplant with posttransplant cyclophosphamide. The TCR originated in a female patient between 25 and 45 years old who received an allogeneic stem cell transplant from an unrelated donor, was CMV-positive, and had no GVHD. The T cells may come from the graft donor.

The CDR3: CASSMDRSDTGELFF. The CDR3 nucleotides are TGTGCCAGCAGCATGGACAGAAGCGACACCGGGGAGCTGTTTTTT. The chain has TRBV28 and TRBJ2-2; the D gene is possibly TRBD1 (6 bases). CDR1 MDHEN and CDR2 SYDVKM come from the germline V gene. The CDR3 is 15 amino acids. With 6 bases removed from V and 3 bases from J, the gap between germline ends came to 14 bases.